The subject of this entry is one T cell receptor (beta chain). CDR1 is LGHNA, CDR2 YSLEER, per germline. The V and J ends lost 2 bases and 6 bases, in that order; junction bases with no gene match: 3. The CDR3 spans 15 residues. This sample was included in a study of OX40 agonist ivuxolimab in advanced cancers. Assay used: immunoSEQ multiplex PCR; TCRdb lists only in-frame clones, some missing. This table has 50,000 to 70,000 clones, approximately 83% appearing once. Sequenced here: CD4+ or CD8+ T cells sorted from blood, sampled in a trial of the OX40 agonist ivuxolimab. The TCR was taken from an adult with an advanced solid tumor such as melanoma, head and neck, liver or kidney cancer. The chain recombines TRBV4-3 with TRBJ2-2; 10 nucleotides match TRBD2. The CDR3, as DNA: TGCGCCAGCAGCCAACTAGCGGGGGAGGCCGGGGAGCTGTTTTTT. This gives the protein CASSQLAGEAGELFF.